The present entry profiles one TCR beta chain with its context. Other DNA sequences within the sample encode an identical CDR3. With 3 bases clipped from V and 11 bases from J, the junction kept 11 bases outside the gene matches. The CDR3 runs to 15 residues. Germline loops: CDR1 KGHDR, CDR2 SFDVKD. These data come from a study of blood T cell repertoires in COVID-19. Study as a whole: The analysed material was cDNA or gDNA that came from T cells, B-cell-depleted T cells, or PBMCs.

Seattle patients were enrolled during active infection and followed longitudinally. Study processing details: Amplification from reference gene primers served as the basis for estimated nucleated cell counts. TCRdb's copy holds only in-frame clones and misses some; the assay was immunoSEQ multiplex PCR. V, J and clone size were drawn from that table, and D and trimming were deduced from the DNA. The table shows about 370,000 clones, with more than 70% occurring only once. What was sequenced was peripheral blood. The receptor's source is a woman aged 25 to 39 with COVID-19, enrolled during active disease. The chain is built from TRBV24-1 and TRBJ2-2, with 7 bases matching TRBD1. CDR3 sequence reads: CATSDPDRVNGELFF. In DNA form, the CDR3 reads TGTGCCACCAGTGATCCTGACAGGGTGAACGGAGAGCTGTTTTTT.